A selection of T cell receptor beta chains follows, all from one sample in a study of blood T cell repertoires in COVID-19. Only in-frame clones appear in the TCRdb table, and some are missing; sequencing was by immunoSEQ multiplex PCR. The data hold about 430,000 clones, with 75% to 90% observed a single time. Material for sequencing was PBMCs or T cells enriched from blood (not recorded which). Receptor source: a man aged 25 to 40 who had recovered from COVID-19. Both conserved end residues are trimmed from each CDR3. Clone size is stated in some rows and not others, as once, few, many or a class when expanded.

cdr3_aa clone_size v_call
ASSLWTGYGYT NA TRBV28
ASSNQARGLSGELF NA TRBV7-9
AISESPPAWATEQY NA TRBV10-3
ASSFGSGNYGYT NA TRBV7-9
ASSLGRVRVNTEAF NA TRBV5-5
ASSLVPGSGNTIY once TRBV7-9
ASSQRDIWETQY once TRBV28
ATSRDSAGGGETQY NA TRBV15
ASSLLAGGKNTGELF NA TRBV9
ASSTTDSYEQY NA TRBV18
ASSSGVVTDTQY NA TRBV5-1
ASSESGVSNQPQH NA TRBV2
ASRPFGAGYGYT NA TRBV28
ASSLTQMNEKLF once TRBV28
AVRREVNEQF NA TRBV10-3
ASRRDSGSETQY NA TRBV28
ASSPGENIQY NA TRBV18
ASSPGTDTQY once TRBV13
ASRQGLADTQY NA TRBV6-5
ASSLGTSAGELF NA TRBV3-1/TRBV3-2
ASSSTLVRGSAF NA TRBV11-2
ASSLSAREQY NA TRBV28
ASSTGRENYGYT NA TRBV5-1
ASSLGWTGKETQY few TRBV5-4
ASSPTRSNTGELF NA TRBV5-1
ASSLGGQGEINQPQH NA TRBV7-9
ASRDSLDTGELF NA TRBV5-1
ASSLEVGGYT NA TRBV5-5
ASSPLSSNTGELF NA TRBV18
SASGAEPYEQY NA TRBV20-1
ASAQGRGYGYT NA TRBV19
AWSVGQGYGYT NA TRBV30
ASRRTGGKEQF NA TRBV27
SGYRNNEQF NA TRBV20-1
ASSQDGSSPQAGANVLT NA TRBV4-1
ASRSIGQNYGYT NA TRBV28
ASRAGTRSDEQY NA TRBV6-5
ASSSRGNTEAF NA TRBV5-1
ASSQTSRGGGSGYT NA TRBV3-1/TRBV3-2
ASSLGTDDVGEQY NA TRBV28
ASGRGHNAQETQY NA TRBV12-5
ASNRAQAANYGYT NA TRBV19
ASSESTGMNTEAF NA TRBV25-1
ASSPDRRINTEAF NA TRBV7-9
ASSQEGHNSNQPQH NA TRBV4-1
ASSLVLGEGTEAF NA TRBV5-1
ASSRTPYTEAF NA TRBV18
ASSFTGSAVGYT NA TRBV5-6
ASSFGQGRDQH NA TRBV28
ASSLGGTSVHTDTQY NA TRBV7-2
ASSYARQYGYT few TRBV6-5
ASSPGLAGEYEQY NA TRBV28
ASSESGQPSTDTQY NA TRBV10-1
ASSQQGATEAF NA TRBV7-8
ASSEAQGLQLSYNEQF NA TRBV6-1
ASSLHSGSSSYNEQF NA TRBV13
ASSDPGGGSGANVLT NA TRBV28
ASSPDRILSNEQF NA TRBV7-8
ASSGGGGTGELF NA TRBV6-5